The text below deals with one T cell receptor beta chain. Germline V gene sequence: CDR1 MNHEY, CDR2 SVGEGT. V dropped 4 bases and J dropped 7; count of bases not matched to a gene: 3. This CDR3 has 13 residues. The data are from a study of blood T cell repertoires in COVID-19. The wider study: Spain, Italy and the United States supplied samples that represented acute and convalescent COVID-19. PBMCs, B-cell-depleted T cells, or T cells were the source of the cDNA or gDNA that made up the material.

In the authors' methods: Scientists estimated how many nucleated cells there were by amplifying reference gene primers. Libraries were prepared by immunoSEQ multiplex PCR; TCRdb keeps only in-frame clonotypes and omits some of them. Clone size and V and J calls were adopted from that table, with D and trimming inferred from the DNA. Of around 140,000 clones in the sample, over 60% are singletons; the top ten hold approximately 9%. The TCR was taken from a woman aged 45-60 years with active or convalescent COVID-19. This rearrangement joins TRBV6-2 or TRBV6-3 to TRBJ1-5; 8 bases are a match to TRBD1. What was sequenced was peripheral blood. The DNA for the CDR3 is TGTGCCAGCAGTTTGACAGGGGAACAGCCCCAGCATTTT. It specifies CASSLTGEQPQHF.